A selection of T cell receptor beta chains follows, all from one sample in a study of T cell changes during pregnancy in multiple sclerosis. Generated by immunoSEQ multiplex PCR, the TCRdb table keeps only in-frame clones and is missing some. Found here are approximately 70,000 clones, roughly nine tenths of them singletons; the top ten hold roughly 1.5%. The material was peripheral blood, obtained after pregnancy. These receptors came from a female donor with multiple sclerosis, enrolled in a pregnancy study. Both conserved end residues are part of each CDR3. Each record gives: clone size, J gene, V gene, D gene, CDR3 protein, CDR3 DNA. D genes are given only for firm matches. Clone sizes are given selectively: once, few, many, or a class where the clone is expanded.

size: -
J: TRBJ2-2
V: TRBV9
D: TRBD2
CDR3: CASSPTRGRAMGAGELFF
DNA: TGTGCCAGCAGCCCTACTCGCGGGAGGGCCATGGGCGCCGGGGAGCTGTTTTTT

size: -
J: TRBJ2-7
V: TRBV5-1
D: TRBD1
CDR3: CASSLNAGGSYEQYF
DNA: TGCGCCAGCAGCTTGAACGCAGGGGGCTCCTACGAGCAGTACTTC

size: -
J: TRBJ2-4
V: TRBV19
D: -
CDR3: CASSIGGAGAKNIQYF
DNA: TGTGCCAGTAGTATAGGGGGAGCCGGGGCCAAAAACATTCAGTACTTC

size: -
J: TRBJ1-4
V: TRBV11-2
D: -
CDR3: CASSESYGNEKLFF
DNA: TGTGCCAGCAGCGAGTCGTACGGTAATGAAAAACTGTTTTTT

size: -
J: TRBJ2-7
V: TRBV29-1
D: TRBD2
CDR3: CSVEVPGRVYEQYF
DNA: TGCAGCGTTGAAGTACCCGGGAGGGTATACGAGCAGTACTTC

size: -
J: TRBJ2-5
V: TRBV10-1
D: TRBD2
CDR3: CASSDVLANQETQYF
DNA: TGCGCCAGCAGTGATGTACTAGCGAACCAAGAGACCCAGTACTTC

size: -
J: TRBJ1-1
V: TRBV6-5
D: TRBD1
CDR3: CASSYRRQGPNTEAFF
DNA: TGTGCCAGCAGTTACCGGAGACAGGGGCCAAACACTGAAGCTTTCTTT

size: -
J: TRBJ2-7
V: TRBV6-5
D: -
CDR3: CASSYSKGAGGVKQYF
DNA: TGTGCCAGCAGTTACTCGAAGGGGGCCGGGGGTGTGAAGCAGTACTTC

size: -
J: TRBJ1-1
V: TRBV6-6
D: TRBD1
CDR3: CASSSSGQQNTEAFF
DNA: TGTGCCAGCAGTTCCTCGGGACAGCAGAACACTGAAGCTTTCTTT

size: -
J: TRBJ2-3
V: TRBV5-4
D: TRBD1
CDR3: CASSWDRGNTQYF
DNA: TGTGCCAGCAGCTGGGACAGGGGTAATACGCAGTATTTT

size: -
J: TRBJ1-5
V: TRBV30
D: TRBD1
CDR3: CAWSQYRDRGWQHF
DNA: TGTGCCTGGAGCCAATACCGGGACAGGGGTTGGCAGCATTTT

size: -
J: TRBJ2-1
V: TRBV5-1
D: TRBD2
CDR3: CASSLRAGGPAYNEQFF
DNA: TGCGCCAGCAGCTTGAGAGCGGGAGGGCCCGCCTACAATGAGCAGTTCTTC

size: -
J: TRBJ1-1
V: TRBV11-1
D: TRBD1
CDR3: CASSPNTGASEAFF
DNA: TGTGCCAGCAGCCCAAACACAGGGGCTTCTGAAGCTTTCTTT

size: -
J: TRBJ1-2
V: TRBV25-1
D: -
CDR3: CASSEYDGGNGYTF
DNA: TGTGCCAGCAGTGAATATGACGGGGGGAATGGCTACACCTTC

size: -
J: TRBJ2-2
V: TRBV11-1
D: TRBD2
CDR3: CASSIAGGTGELFF
DNA: TGTGCCAGCAGCATAGCGGGAGGGACCGGGGAGCTGTTTTTT

size: -
J: TRBJ2-7
V: TRBV18
D: -
CDR3: CASSPRSSPSDEQYF
DNA: TGTGCCAGCTCACCTAGGAGCAGCCCCAGTGACGAGCAGTACTTC

size: -
J: TRBJ1-1
V: TRBV28
D: -
CDR3: CASGDTPGHSNTEAFF
DNA: TGTGCCAGCGGGGATACCCCGGGACATTCGAACACTGAAGCTTTCTTT

size: -
J: TRBJ2-7
V: TRBV5-6
D: TRBD2
CDR3: CASSSGLAPREQYF
DNA: TGTGCCAGCAGCTCGGGACTAGCCCCCCGCGAGCAGTACTTC

size: -
J: TRBJ2-1
V: TRBV27
D: TRBD1
CDR3: CASSSLFRDRNNEQFF
DNA: TGTGCCAGCAGTTCTCTCTTCCGGGACAGGAACAATGAGCAGTTCTTC

size: -
J: TRBJ1-2
V: TRBV6-5
D: -
CDR3: CASSPRTFGYTF
DNA: TGTGCCAGCAGTCCCCGGACATTTGGCTACACCTTC

size: once
J: TRBJ2-1
V: TRBV2
D: TRBD1
CDR3: CASSEEAGGIYNEQFF
DNA: TGTGCCAGCAGTGAAGAGGCAGGGGGCATCTACAATGAGCAGTTCTTC

size: -
J: TRBJ1-5
V: TRBV19
D: TRBD1
CDR3: CASSIGGTGANQPQHF
DNA: TGTGCCAGTAGTATAGGGGGGACAGGGGCTAATCAGCCCCAGCATTTT

size: -
J: TRBJ2-1
V: TRBV5-4
D: TRBD2
CDR3: CASSPAGTNHNEQFF
DNA: TGTGCCAGCAGCCCGGCGGGGACTAATCACAATGAGCAGTTCTTC

size: -
J: TRBJ2-5
V: TRBV5-1
D: TRBD1
CDR3: CASSFGTDQETQYF
DNA: TGCGCCAGCAGCTTTGGGACAGACCAAGAGACCCAGTACTTC

size: -
J: TRBJ2-3
V: TRBV5-1
D: TRBD1
CDR3: CASSLGQGKWADTQYF
DNA: TGCGCCAGCAGCTTGGGACAGGGGAAATGGGCAGATACGCAGTATTTT

size: -
J: TRBJ2-7
V: TRBV9
D: TRBD2
CDR3: CASSSRDYTYEQYF
DNA: TGTGCCAGCAGCTCCCGGGACTACACCTACGAGCAGTACTTC

size: -
J: TRBJ2-3
V: TRBV11-3
D: TRBD2
CDR3: CASSPGTSPSRTQYF
DNA: TGTGCCAGCAGCCCCGGGACTAGCCCCTCTCGTACGCAGTATTTT

size: -
J: TRBJ2-7
V: TRBV11-2
D: -
CDR3: CASSLEWVRAVSSYEQYF
DNA: TGTGCCAGCAGCTTAGAGTGGGTGAGGGCGGTGAGCTCCTACGAGCAGTACTTC

size: -
J: TRBJ2-7
V: TRBV7-8
D: -
CDR3: CASSLGNEGYEQYF
DNA: TGTGCCAGCAGCTTAGGCAACGAGGGCTACGAGCAGTACTTC

size: -
J: TRBJ2-1
V: TRBV19
D: TRBD2
CDR3: CASRVKRDHYNEQFF
DNA: TGTGCCAGTAGAGTAAAGCGGGATCATTACAATGAGCAGTTCTTC

size: few
J: TRBJ1-5
V: TRBV11-2
D: -
CDR3: CASSFSQPQHF
DNA: TGTGCCAGCAGCTTCTCTCAGCCCCAGCATTTT

size: once
J: TRBJ2-7
V: TRBV18
D: TRBD1
CDR3: CASSPGTGLGEQYF
DNA: TGTGCCAGCTCACCCGGGACAGGGCTCGGCGAGCAGTACTTC

size: -
J: TRBJ2-1
V: TRBV7-9
D: TRBD2
CDR3: CASSQGSGSSYNEQFF
DNA: TGTGCCAGCAGTCAGGGGAGCGGGAGCTCCTACAATGAGCAGTTCTTC

size: -
J: TRBJ1-1
V: TRBV7-9
D: TRBD1
CDR3: CASSPWTGRDTEAFF
DNA: TGTGCCAGCAGCCCGTGGACAGGGAGGGATACTGAAGCTTTCTTT

size: -
J: TRBJ1-2
V: TRBV7-6
D: TRBD1
CDR3: CASSPSYGTDAYGYTF
DNA: TGTGCCAGCAGCCCGAGTTACGGGACAGATGCCTATGGCTACACCTTC

size: -
J: TRBJ2-7
V: TRBV7-9
D: TRBD1
CDR3: CASSLATGGMTYYEQYF
DNA: TGTGCCAGCAGCTTAGCCACAGGGGGGATGACGTACTACGAGCAGTACTTC

size: -
J: TRBJ1-3
V: TRBV11-2
D: TRBD1
CDR3: CASSTGGQGSGNTIYF
DNA: TGTGCCAGCAGCACCGGGGGACAGGGCTCTGGAAACACCATATATTTT